One sample yielded the 8 T cell receptor beta chains listed below, sequenced in a study of CD8 T cells in ankylosing spondylitis. One entry per CDR3 protein, called by TCRdb with MiXCR from the 5' RACE reads. The sample contains 80,000 to 90,000 distinct CDR3 sequences, approximately 30% of which appear only once. The material sequenced was blood, either unsorted or a sorted T cell fraction (not recorded which). These receptors were collected from a male donor with ankylosing spondylitis or in good health (not recorded which).

This clonotype was found many times. The chain joins TRBV5-6 to TRBJ2-2; D is uncertain. The germline V and J ends were trimmed by 9 bases and 1 base, with 4 bases remaining between them. The CDR3 covers 11 residues. The germline V gene has CDR1 SGHDT and CDR2 YYEEEE. This chain's CDR3 is CATRNTGELFF. The CDR3, as DNA: TGTGCCACCCGGAACACCGGGGAGCTGTTTTTT.

This clonotype showed up just once. V and J are TRBV7-9 and TRBJ2-7; no clear D. Trimming took 6 bases from V and 3 from J, leaving 18 bases between them. From germline, CDR1 is SEHNR and CDR2 FQNEAQ (reference sequence). This CDR3 is 15 amino acids long. In nucleotides, the CDR3 is TGTGCCAGCAGACCACCCGACACTACCATCTACGAGCAGTACTTC. This encodes CASRPPDTTIYEQYF.

The chain joins TRBV6-4 to TRBJ2-2; TRBD2 matches at 8 bases. The CDR3 contains 15 residues. Germline lookup yields CDR1 MRHNA and CDR2 SNTAGT. The V segment lost 9 bases and the J segment 3 bases; nucleotides outside the gene matches: 9. CDR3 coding DNA: TGTGCCAGTCCCGCGGGGGGTTCGGACACCGGGGAGCTGTTTTTT. Protein sequence: CASPAGGSDTGELFF.

The chain carries TRBV18 and TRBJ2-3; D is ambiguous. V lost 2 bases, J lost 6 bases, and 18 bases lay in between. The CDR3 extends over 16 amino acids. Germline CDR1 is KGHSH and CDR2 is LQKENI. CDR3 DNA sequence: TGTGCCAGCTCACCAGGATTAGCCTCCACCCAGGATACGCAGTATTTT. Protein product: CASSPGLASTQDTQYF.

This clonotype was seen a few times. The rearrangement links TRBV27 to TRBJ2-2, with D maybe TRBD2 (6 bases). CDR1 and CDR2 from the germline V gene are MNHEY and SMNVEV (reference sequence). Trimming took off 7 bases at V and 7 bases at J, with 22 bases between the two ends. The CDR3 sequence is 16 residues long. The CDR3 region has the DNA TGTGCCAGCATGGAGGCGGATGGGGGGTTAAGCGGGGAGCTGTTTTTT. Amino acid sequence: CASMEADGGLSGELFF.

This clonotype was found once. The rearrangement links TRBV5-1 to TRBJ2-3; 10 bases line up with TRBD2. V lost 6 bases, J lost 5 bases, and 3 bases stayed unmatched. Germline assignment: CDR1 SGHRS and CDR2 YFSETQ. CDR3 length equals 13 residues. The DNA of the CDR3 is TGCGCCAGCAAGCGGGGGGGCAGAGATACGCAGTATTTT. It specifies CASKRGGRDTQYF.

V and J are TRBV7-9 and TRBJ2-3; D is perhaps TRBD2 (6 bases). Germline V gene lookup returns CDR1 SEHNR and CDR2 FQNEAQ (reference sequence). Trimming took 5 bases from V and 5 from J, leaving 11 bases between them. CDR3 size: 13 residues. The CDR3 reads CASSPGLQDTQYF. CDR3 coding DNA: TGTGCCAGCAGCCCGGGACTCCAAGATACGCAGTATTTT.

The V gene is TRBV6-1, the J gene TRBJ2-3, with a possible D match to TRBD1 (6 bases). The length of the CDR3 is 14 residues. From germline, CDR1 is MNHNS and CDR2 SASEGT. V was clipped by 6 bases and J by 3 bases, with 13 bases between them. CDR3 in amino acids: CASRLTGFTDTQYF. CDR3 DNA sequence: TGTGCCAGCAGATTGACAGGATTTACAGATACGCAGTATTTT.